These 31 T cell receptor beta chains share one sample of origin, sequenced in a study of control samples from healthy donors and cancer patients. Libraries were prepared by immunoSEQ multiplex PCR; TCRdb keeps only in-frame clonotypes and omits some of them. The sample includes around 100,000 clones, about nine tenths seen only once; the top ten take roughly an eighth. Sequencing was carried out using blood. The receptors were sampled from a woman in her sixties or seventies in good health.

The J gene is TRBJ1-1, the V gene TRBV19; possible D gene TRBD1, 6 bases. The V and J ends lost 4 bases and 1 base respectively, with 16 bases between them. The germline CDR1 and CDR2 sequences are LNHDA and SQIVND (reference sequence). CDR3 length equals 16 residues. CDR3 sequence (DNA): TGTGCCAGTAGTACCGGGACATCACTGGGGAACACTGAAGCTTTCTTT. It specifies CASSTGTSLGNTEAFF.

V gene TRBV29-1 combines with J gene TRBJ1-1, with TRBD1 matching over 9 bases. Germline V CDR1 and CDR2: SQVTM, ANQGSEA. The CDR3 is made up of 15 amino acids. Trimming cost V 6 bases and J 4 bases; bases outside gene matches: 12. The CDR3 DNA follows: TGCAGCGTGCAACGCCGGGACAGGGTAAGCACTGAAGCTTTCTTT. This gives the protein CSVQRRDRVSTEAFF.

This chain connects TRBV7-2 to TRBJ1-5; D gene unclear. Germline CDR1 is SGHTA and CDR2 is FQGNSA. The CDR3 has 13 amino acids. The V end lost 6 bases, the J end lost 6 bases, and 12 bases lay between the germline ends. Here the CDR3 reads CASSPLWIQPQHF. CDR3 DNA sequence: TGTGCCAGCAGTCCGCTGTGGATTCAGCCCCAGCATTTT.

The V call is TRBV4-1, the J call TRBJ2-1, with D possibly TRBD1 on 6 matching bases. CDR1 and CDR2 (germline): MGHRA, YSYEKL. V was trimmed by 0 bases and J by 0 bases, leaving 12 bases between them. The CDR3 sequence is 17 residues long. The CDR3, as DNA: TGCGCCAGCAGCCAAGATAGAGGACAGAGCTCCTACAATGAGCAGTTCTTC. It specifies CASSQDRGQSSYNEQFF.

The chain employs TRBV7-9 and TRBJ2-7, with a possible D match to TRBD2 (6 bases). Trimming shortened V by 2 bases and J by 1 base, and 12 bases separated the two germline ends. This CDR3 has 15 amino acids. CDR1 SEHNR and CDR2 FQNEAQ come from the germline V gene (reference sequence). The CDR3 loop is CASSLSGSVSYEQYF. As DNA, the CDR3 is TGTGCCAGCAGCTTATCCGGGAGCGTTTCCTACGAGCAGTACTTC.

This chain uses TRBV5-6 with TRBJ1-4, with TRBD1 identical over 7 bases. Trimming took 6 bases from V and 3 from J; bases not matched to a gene: 8. The CDR3 has 15 amino acids. Germline CDR1 reads SGHDT; CDR2 reads YYEEEE. For the CDR3, the DNA is TGTGCCAGCAATCTCAGGGGGGCCTCTAATGAAAAACTGTTTTTT. It specifies CASNLRGASNEKLFF.

CDR3 sequence: CASSSTVNTEAFF. CDR3 bases: TGTGCCAGCAGCTCGACAGTGAACACTGAAGCTTTCTTT. The rearrangement links TRBV6-4 to TRBJ1-1, with D possibly being TRBD1 (5 bases). Trimming took off 6 bases at V and 0 bases at J, with 8 bases between the two ends. The length of the CDR3 is 13 residues. The germline V gene has CDR1 MRHNA and CDR2 SNTAGT.

This clone has only a few counts. This chain links TRBV29-1 with TRBJ2-1, with D possibly being TRBD1 (5 bases). The germline V gene encodes CDR1 SQVTM and CDR2 ANQGSEA. CDR3 length: 16 amino acids. The V and J ends lost 5 bases and 6 bases respectively, with 23 bases between them. CDR3 amino acids: CSVWGLRSSGPNEQFF. CDR3 coding DNA: TGCAGCGTTTGGGGCCTTAGGTCTAGTGGGCCCAATGAGCAGTTCTTC.

DNA for the CDR3: TGTGCCAGCAGGAGACAAGAGACCCAGTACTTC. Residues: CASRRQETQYF. The chain couples TRBV3-1 (or the pseudogene TRBV3-2) to TRBJ2-5; D not certain. CDR1 and CDR2 from the germline V gene are LGHDT and YNNKEL (reference sequence). Trimming removed 6 bases at V and 2 bases at J, with 4 bases between. CDR3 length: 11 residues.

This chain joins TRBV9 and TRBJ1-1; D uncertain. This CDR3 spans 13 amino acids. The V gene lost 3 bases and the J gene lost 4 bases, with 10 bases spanning the gap. The germline CDR1 and CDR2 sequences are SGDLS and YYNGEE. Written as DNA, the CDR3 is TGTGCCAGCAGCGCTTTAGGGTCCACTGAAGCTTTCTTT. Translating it yields CASSALGSTEAFF. Full variable domain (remainder filled in from reference TRBV9 and TRBJ1-1): DSGVTQTPKHLITATGQRVTLRCSPRSGDLSVYWYQQSLDQGLQFLIQYYNGEERAKGNILERFSAQQFPDLHSELNLSSLELGDSALYFCASSALGSTEAFFGQGTRLTVV.

J is TRBJ2-7 and V is TRBV20-1; D remains unclear. With 4 bases removed from V and 4 bases from J, the gap between germline ends came to 5 bases. The CDR3 loop spans 10 amino acids. Germline values: CDR1 DFQATT, CDR2 SNEGSKA (reference sequence). The CDR3 here is CSAKGYEQYF. DNA of the CDR3: TGCAGTGCTAAAGGGTACGAGCAGTACTTC.

V is TRBV14 and J is TRBJ2-6; no firm D call. The germline CDR1 and CDR2 sequences are SGHDN and FVKESK. The CDR3 has 15 amino acids. V was trimmed by 4 bases and J by 0 bases, leaving 7 bases between them. This CDR3 reads CASSPGYSGANVLTF. In DNA form, the CDR3 reads TGTGCCAGCAGCCCGGGTTACTCTGGGGCCAACGTCCTGACTTTC.

CDR3 sequence: CASSQGGKQPQHF. The CDR3 region has the DNA TGTGCCAGCAGCCAAGGGGGAAAGCAGCCCCAGCATTTT. The chain uses TRBV3-1 (or the pseudogene TRBV3-2) and TRBJ1-5; no reliable D call. The germline V and J ends were trimmed by 1 base and 7 bases, with 8 bases remaining between them. The CDR3 has 13 amino acids. Germline assignment: CDR1 LGHDT and CDR2 YNNKEL (reference sequence).

The sample holds one count of this clone. This chain joins TRBV6-5 and TRBJ1-1; D call uncertain. CDR1 is MNHEY, CDR2 SVGAGI, per germline. The CDR3 consists of 11 residues. V lost 7 bases, J lost 1 base, and 4 bases lay in between. CDR3 amino acids: CASITNTEAFF. DNA for the CDR3: TGTGCCAGCATTACGAACACTGAAGCTTTCTTT.

This clone was seen only once. This sequence joins TRBV7-2 and TRBJ1-1; D gene unclear. The CDR3 sequence is 15 residues long. With 4 bases removed from V and 2 bases from J, the gap between germline ends came to 14 bases. Germline V CDR1 and CDR2: SGHTA, FQGNSA. The CDR3 spells CASSSEAGGNTEAFF. The CDR3 DNA follows: TGTGCCAGCAGCTCGGAGGCAGGTGGTAACACTGAAGCTTTCTTT.

The chain couples TRBV6-4 to TRBJ1-6; D not resolved. The V gene's germline CDR1 is MRHNA and CDR2 SNTAGT. Trimming removed 3 bases from V and 6 bases from J, with 12 bases in between. The CDR3 is 15 residues long. The CDR3 DNA sequence: TGTGCCAGCAGTGAGACCCGGTCGGGTAATTCACCCCTCCACTTT. It codes for CASSETRSGNSPLHF.

The V and J genes are TRBV10-3 and TRBJ1-5, with TRBD1 as a possible D gene (5 bases). The CDR3 is made up of 12 amino acids. Germline V gene lookup returns CDR1 ENHRY and CDR2 SYGVKD. Trimming took 6 bases from V and 5 from J, leaving 8 bases between them. CDR3 sequence reads: CAISGGDQPQHF. The CDR3, as DNA: TGTGCCATCAGCGGAGGGGATCAGCCCCAGCATTTT.

The chain is built from TRBV20-1 and TRBJ2-1, with D hard to call. Germline V gene lookup returns CDR1 DFQATT and CDR2 SNEGSKA (reference sequence). V was pared by 1 base and J by 5 bases, with 3 bases between. The CDR3 length is 11 residues. The CDR3 DNA reads as TGCAGTGCTAGAGGCGACAATGAGCAGTTCTTC. This sequence encodes CSARGDNEQFF.

This clone came up once. The chain recombines TRBV7-2 with TRBJ1-1, with unresolved D. CDR3 size: 12 residues. V lost 5 bases to trimming and J lost 6 bases, with 10 bases between them. Germline CDR1 SGHTA, CDR2 FQGNSA. CDR3 in DNA: TGTGCCAGCAGCCGTCCGTATGCTGAAGCTTTCTTT. The encoded protein is CASSRPYAEAFF.

The chain has TRBV9 and TRBJ1-4, with a possible D match to TRBD1 (5 bases). There are 14 residues in the CDR3. CDR1 SGDLS and CDR2 YYNGEE come from the germline V gene. With 4 bases removed from V and 7 bases from J, the gap between germline ends came to 14 bases. CDR3 DNA sequence: TGTGCCAGCAGCAACGCGGGGGGGAGTGAAAAACTGTTTTTT. Encoded protein: CASSNAGGSEKLFF.

This clone was counted only a few times. This chain joins TRBV3-1 (or the pseudogene TRBV3-2) and TRBJ2-3, with TRBD1 identical over 9 bases. CDR1 is LGHDT and CDR2 is YNNKEL in the germline V gene (reference sequence). This CDR3 has 16 residues. Trimming at V came to 0 bases and at J to 5 bases, leaving 6 bases not matched to a gene. The CDR3 loop is CASSQETGGPGDTQYF. The CDR3 nucleotides read TGTGCCAGCAGCCAAGAGACAGGGGGGCCGGGAGATACGCAGTATTTT.

The chain combines TRBV9 with TRBJ1-6, with D uncertain. Germline loops: CDR1 SGDLS, CDR2 YYNGEE. Trimming took 4 bases from V and 6 from J, leaving 14 bases between them. The CDR3 extends over 15 amino acids. CDR3 sequence reads: CASSSMIGVNSPLHF. DNA of the CDR3: TGTGCCAGCAGCTCCATGATCGGGGTTAATTCACCCCTCCACTTT.

This chain links TRBV11-2 with TRBJ1-2, with a weak D call TRBD1 (5 bases). V shed 5 bases and J shed 13 bases, with 20 bases lying between them. This CDR3 is built from 13 residues. Germline CDR1 is SGHAT and CDR2 is FQNNGV. The CDR3 loop is CASSVGSGERATF. Written as DNA, the CDR3 is TGTGCCAGCAGCGTAGGGTCGGGGGAGAGGGCCACCTTC.

The chain uses TRBV11-2 and TRBJ2-1, with D hard to call. This CDR3 comprises 15 residues. The germline CDR1 and CDR2 sequences are SGHAT and FQNNGV. V shed 3 bases and J shed 4 bases, with 13 bases lying between them. CDR3: CASSFLRPEYNEQFF. CDR3 nucleotide sequence: TGTGCCAGCAGCTTCCTTAGGCCGGAATACAATGAGCAGTTCTTC.

The count of this clone is one. The chain employs TRBV2 and TRBJ1-1; D not resolved. This CDR3 is 14 amino acids long. V was clipped by 5 bases and J by 0 bases, with 10 bases between them. From germline, CDR1 is SNHLY and CDR2 FYNNEI. CDR3 loop: CASSLLEMNTEAFF. In nucleotides, the CDR3 is TGTGCCAGCAGTCTGCTCGAGATGAACACTGAAGCTTTCTTT.

This chain uses TRBV25-1 with TRBJ1-2; maybe TRBD1 (5 bases). CDR1 is MGHDK, CDR2 SYGVNS, per germline. The CDR3 is 15 residues long. Trimming pared 3 bases from V and 6 bases from J, leaving 17 bases between. CDR3 in DNA: TGTGCCAGCAGTGACAGGGACTCCCCCCTAAATGGCTACACCTTC. It is translated as CASSDRDSPLNGYTF.

The chain carries TRBV5-1 and TRBJ1-3; D unclear. V lost 0 bases, J lost 2 bases, and 3 bases lay in between. The germline V gene has CDR1 SGHRS and CDR2 YFSETQ. This CDR3 contains 13 residues. The CDR3 is CASSLEPGNTIYF. The CDR3, as DNA: TGCGCCAGCAGCTTGGAGCCTGGAAACACCATATATTTT.

This chain joins TRBV24-1 and TRBJ1-1; TRBD1 agrees at 7 bases. This CDR3 has 14 residues. The J segment lost 1 base and the V segment lost 9 bases, leaving 7 bases of the junction unmatched. Germline-derived CDR1 and CDR2 are KGHDR and SFDVKD. CDR3 sequence: CATSKGTANTEAFF. The CDR3 DNA sequence: TGTGCCACCTCTAAAGGGACAGCGAACACTGAAGCTTTCTTT.

The chain couples TRBV10-3 to TRBJ2-4; 10 bases agree with TRBD1. V lost 0 bases and J lost 8; bases outside the gene matches: 4. CDR3 size: 15 residues. Germline assignment: CDR1 ENHRY and CDR2 SYGVKD. This chain's CDR3 is CAISESGDRGDIQYF. CDR3 bases: TGTGCCATCAGTGAGTCGGGGGACAGGGGAGACATTCAGTACTTC.

V and J are TRBV19 and TRBJ2-7; D is perhaps TRBD1 (6 bases). V was shortened by 5 bases and J by 9 bases, with 17 bases between the two germline ends. CDR1 is LNHDA, CDR2 SQIVND, per germline (reference sequence). The CDR3 loop spans 13 amino acids. CDR3 region: CASSSRDTARQYF. CDR3 sequence (DNA): TGTGCCAGTAGTTCCCGGGACACCGCGAGGCAGTACTTC. The whole variable domain, remainder taken from reference TRBV19 and TRBJ2-7, is DGGITQSPKYLFRKEGQNVTLSCEQNLNHDAMYWYRQDPGQGLRLIYYSQIVNDFQKGDIAEGYSVSREKKESFPLTVTSAQKNPTAFYLCASSSRDTARQYFGPGTRLTVT.

The rearrangement joins TRBV9 to TRBJ2-3; D not resolved. Trimming took 0 bases from V and 0 from J, leaving 8 bases between them. The CDR3 runs to 15 residues. The germline V gene has CDR1 SGDLS and CDR2 YYNGEE. The CDR3 nucleotides read TGTGCCAGCAGCGTAGGAACGGTCAGCACAGATACGCAGTATTTT. Translating it yields CASSVGTVSTDTQYF.